Listed here are 30 T cell receptor beta chains from one sample, sequenced in a study of metastatic and nonmetastatic thyroid tumors. Via MiXCR, TCRdb re-called the PCR reads. In the table there are 4,000 to 5,500 clones, about 23% of which are singletons. Each patient came to thyroid surgery without any prior treatment (of any kind). The specimen sequenced was tumor tissue. The receptors were sampled from a male donor with papillary thyroid cancer or a benign thyroid nodule (not recorded which). Some clones in this sample may be carry-over from other donors' samples.

This clone was seen many times. The chain couples TRBV20-1 to TRBJ2-2, with TRBD2 matching 12 bases. With V trimmed by 6 bases and J by 2 bases, 7 bases remained unmatched. Germline V CDR1 and CDR2: DFQATT, SNEGSKA (reference sequence). CDR3 length: 16 residues. CDR3 loop: CSAPGLAGLNTGELFF. CDR3 nucleotide sequence: TGCAGTGCCCCCGGACTAGCGGGACTAAACACCGGGGAGCTGTTTTTT.

This clone was recorded many times. This chain links TRBV7-3 with TRBJ2-1; 9 bases align to TRBD2. CDR1 and CDR2 (germline): SGHTA, FQGTGA. The CDR3 is 16 residues long. Unmatched junction bases numbered 9, after V lost 4 bases and J lost 5 bases. The CDR3 sequence: CASSSTLLAGHNEQFF. CDR3 nucleotides: TGTGCCAGCAGCTCAACCCTACTAGCGGGTCACAATGAGCAGTTCTTC.

The rearrangement links TRBV20-1 to TRBJ1-2; 8 nucleotides match TRBD1. The CDR3 extends over 13 amino acids. The ends lost 0 bases at V and 4 bases at J; junction bases unmatched: 1. Germline CDR1 reads DFQATT; CDR2 reads SNEGSKA (reference sequence). The CDR3 here is CSARDQGAYGYTF. For the CDR3, the DNA is TGCAGTGCTAGAGATCAGGGGGCCTATGGCTACACCTTC.

This clone rates as medium-sized. The chain uses TRBV18 and TRBJ2-7; 7 bases map to TRBD2. V lost 3 bases and J lost 6; bases outside the gene matches: 8. CDR1 and CDR2 (germline): KGHSH, LQKENI. The CDR3 is made up of 14 amino acids. DNA for the CDR3: TGTGCCAGCTCACCGGTCGCGGGAGAGGGCGAGCAGTACTTC. It is translated as CASSPVAGEGEQYF.

The chain couples TRBV2 to TRBJ2-5, with TRBD1 matching over 11 bases. With 8 bases clipped from V and 4 bases from J, the junction kept 9 bases outside the gene matches. In germline, CDR1 is SNHLY, CDR2 FYNNEI. CDR3 size: 15 residues. In nucleotides, the CDR3 is TGTGCCAGCGAATCGCCGGGACAGGGGGGAGAGACCCAGTACTTC. It yields the protein CASESPGQGGETQYF.

By frequency in the sample, this clone is medium-sized. The chain recombines TRBV11-1 with TRBJ1-1; maybe TRBD1 (5 bases). The CDR3 runs to 16 residues. Trimming shortened V by 1 base and J by 8 bases, and 20 bases separated the two germline ends. Germline V lookup: CDR1 SGHAT, CDR2 FQDESV (reference sequence). This CDR3 is CASSLGFGQGGGEAFF. CDR3 coding DNA: TGTGCCAGCAGCTTAGGGTTCGGGCAGGGAGGCGGCGAAGCTTTCTTT.

The chain employs TRBV7-9 and TRBJ2-7; 12 nucleotides line up with TRBD2. Trimming took 5 bases from V and 4 from J; bases not matched to a gene: 3. In germline, CDR1 is SEHNR, CDR2 FQNEAQ (reference sequence). This CDR3 is 14 amino acids long. In nucleotides, the CDR3 is TGTGCCAGCAGCCAGCTAGCGGGAGGGTACGAGCAGTACTTC. Its translation: CASSQLAGGYEQYF.

The V call is TRBV10-3, the J call TRBJ2-1, with D tentatively TRBD2 (5 bases). Germline V gene sequence: CDR1 ENHRY, CDR2 SYGVKD. Trimming cost V 7 bases and J 6 bases, with 16 bases left between them. This CDR3 spans 14 amino acids. The CDR3 nucleotides read TGTGCCATCATAAACCCTCCGGGGTCCAATGAGCAGTTCTTC. As protein: CAIINPPGSNEQFF.

Details on this clone: Possible read error: a much larger clone is one base away. In the same sample, other DNA sequences code for this CDR3. The gene calls are TRBV20-1 and TRBJ2-7, with D perhaps assigned TRBD1 or TRBD2 (5 bases each). Germline V CDR1 and CDR2: DFQATT, SNEGSKA (reference sequence). The CDR3 sequence is 13 residues long. DNA of the CDR3: TGTAGTGCTAGAGACAGCGGACGGTACGAGCAGTACTTC. Translated: CSARDSGRYEQYF.

The chain has TRBV5-5 and TRBJ2-2; possible D gene TRBD2, 5 bases. The CDR3 totals 15 residues. Per the germline V gene, CDR1 is SGHKS and CDR2 is YYEKEE (reference sequence). Deletions cut 4 bases from V and 2 bases from J, with 12 bases between. CDR3 DNA sequence: TGTGCCAGCAGCCTGGAACGGGATAACACCGGGGAGCTGTTTTTT. It translates to CASSLERDNTGELFF.

A note on this clone: Because the CDR3 is missing its conserved closing phenylalanine or tryptophan, this is likely a read error. Because the CDR3's place on the DNA is in doubt, the DNA is left out and the CDR3 is given as listed by TCRdb. This chain uses TRBV7-2 with TRBJ2-7; the tabulated D call, TRBD1, remains unverified against the DNA. The CDR3 is 10 amino acids in total, end residues counted. Looked up from germline, CDR1 is SGHTA and CDR2 is FQGNSA. CDR3 amino acids: CASSGRTPGT.

Comment on this clone: A much larger clone sits a single nucleotide away, making a read error possible. The genes are TRBV5-1 and TRBJ2-3; D not resolved. The CDR3 spans 14 residues. V was pared by 2 bases and J by 2 bases, with 9 bases between. Germline V gene sequence: CDR1 SGHRS, CDR2 YFSETQ. The CDR3 DNA is TGCGCCAGCAGCTTCAGCTCCACCACAGATACGCAGTATTTT. Amino acids: CASSFSSTTDTQYF.

The chain uses TRBV20-1 and TRBJ2-7; the D call may be TRBD1 or TRBD2 (5 bases each). The length of the CDR3 is 15 residues. V shed 4 bases and J shed 1 base, with 17 bases lying between them. Germline values: CDR1 DFQATT, CDR2 SNEGSKA (reference sequence). In DNA, the CDR3 is TGCAGTGCTACCCTAGGGGAACGGGAATCCTACGAGCAGTACTTC. This sequence encodes CSATLGERESYEQYF.

Concerning this clone: A junction boundary mismatches the germline segment, possibly from a read error. The rearrangement uses TRBV5-6 and TRBJ2-5, with TRBD1 as a possible D gene (6 bases). Germline CDR1 reads SGHDT; CDR2 reads YYEEEE. CDR3 size: 15 residues. The CDR3 loop is CATSLLDRLQETQYF. The CDR3 nucleotides read TGTGCCACCAGCTTGCTGGACAGATTACAAGAGACCCAGTACTTC.

J is TRBJ2-3 and V is TRBV6-4, with 9 nucleotides matching TRBD1. Trimming took 2 bases from V and 2 from J; bases not matched to a gene: 2. Germline V gene sequence: CDR1 MRHNA, CDR2 SNTAGT. CDR3 length: 15 amino acids. The CDR3 region is CASSDRTGVTDTQYF. CDR3 in DNA: TGTGCCAGCAGTGACAGGACAGGGGTCACAGATACGCAGTATTTT.

The chain joins TRBV28 to TRBJ1-3, with D hard to call. The V gene's germline CDR1 is MDHEN and CDR2 SYDVKM. The CDR3 loop spans 13 amino acids. V was pared by 1 base and J by 6 bases, with 7 bases between. DNA of the CDR3: TGTGCCAGCAGTTTATCTAGCGAAAACACCATATATTTT. It encodes CASSLSSENTIYF.

In its sample, this clone was seen a few times. The chain employs TRBV28 and TRBJ2-1; 9 bases are shared with TRBD1. CDR3 length: 14 residues. V was clipped by 9 bases and J by 6 bases; unmatched bases: 9. From germline, CDR1 is MDHEN and CDR2 SYDVKM. The chain's CDR3 is CASDSGQGGNEQFF. The CDR3 DNA sequence: TGTGCCAGTGACTCGGGACAGGGAGGCAATGAGCAGTTCTTC.

V gene TRBV12-3 or TRBV12-4 combines with J gene TRBJ2-7; TRBD2 aligns across 13 bases. The CDR3 runs to 15 residues. J was trimmed by 4 bases and V by 5 bases; bases with no gene match: 5. CDR3 nucleotides: TGTGCCAGCAGTCCTACTAGCGGGAGGGGTTACGAGCAGTACTTC. It encodes CASSPTSGRGYEQYF.

This clone has a handful of counts. Germline and junction disagree at one end, which may indicate a read error. V gene TRBV15 combines with J gene TRBJ1-5; the D gene is possibly TRBD1 (5 bases). This CDR3 contains 15 residues. Germline CDR1 and CDR2: LNHNV and YYDKDF (reference sequence). CDR3 region: CATSRQGRGYRPHHF. CDR3 bases: TGTGCCACCAGCAGACAGGGAAGAGGGTATCGGCCCCATCATTTT.

This rearrangement joins TRBV6-2 or TRBV6-3 to TRBJ2-7, with D perhaps given as TRBD1 or TRBD2 (6 bases each). Germline assignment: CDR1 MNHEY and CDR2 SVGEGT. V gave up 7 bases and J gave up 6 bases, with 22 bases separating them. The CDR3 totals 15 residues. In DNA form, the CDR3 reads TGTGCCAGCACCCGACAAGGGGGAGGTGTCGGCGAGCAGTACTTC. It translates to CASTRQGGGVGEQYF.

This clone was found many times. The V gene is TRBV20-1, the J gene TRBJ2-7; D remains unclear. The CDR3 extends over 13 amino acids. The V and J ends lost 4 bases and 3 bases respectively, with 13 bases between them. The germline V gene encodes CDR1 DFQATT and CDR2 SNEGSKA (reference sequence). The CDR3 spells CSATSDFGYEQYF. CDR3 sequence (DNA): TGCAGTGCTACCAGTGACTTTGGCTACGAGCAGTACTTC.

The chain employs TRBV28 and TRBJ2-7, with D uncertain. CDR3 size: 14 residues. V was clipped by 7 bases and J by 0 bases, with 13 bases between them. Germline-derived CDR1 and CDR2 are MDHEN and SYDVKM. The DNA of the CDR3 is TGTGCCAGCACCCCACTCGTGGACTCCTACGAGCAGTACTTC. The encoded protein is CASTPLVDSYEQYF.

This clone was recorded many times. This same CDR3 is encoded by further DNA sequences in the sample. This chain uses TRBV30 with TRBJ2-7, with TRBD1 matching 7 bases. The CDR3 runs 16 residues. Germline CDR1 reads GTSNPN; CDR2 reads SVGIG (reference sequence). V gave up 3 bases and J gave up 7 bases; unmatched junction bases: 18. CDR3 in DNA: TGTGCCTGGAGAAATCGACAGGGAGCCCCTAGGTGGGAGCAGTACTTC. This translates into CAWRNRQGAPRWEQYF.

This clone was recorded at least ten times. The chain uses TRBV5-5 and TRBJ2-5; D possibly corresponds to TRBD1 (7 bases). Germline V gene sequence: CDR1 SGHKS, CDR2 YYEKEE (reference sequence). V was trimmed by 2 bases and J by 1 base, leaving 12 bases between them. The CDR3 has 15 residues. CDR3 in amino acids: CASSFSGGTQETQYF. CDR3 DNA: TGTGCCAGCAGCTTTTCAGGGGGGACCCAAGAGACCCAGTACTTC.

Sample share makes this clone medium-sized. The genes are TRBV6-2 or TRBV6-3 and TRBJ1-1; the D gene is possibly TRBD1 (5 bases). V was shortened by 5 bases and J by 2 bases, with 9 bases between the two germline ends. This CDR3 comprises 13 residues. From germline, CDR1 is MNHEY and CDR2 SVGEGT. The CDR3 DNA is TGTGCCAGCAGTCCGACAGAAAACACTGAAGCTTTCTTT. Its protein is CASSPTENTEAFF.

This clone was counted between two and nine times. V is TRBV28 and J is TRBJ2-7; D might be TRBD1 (6 bases). Trimming stripped 9 bases from V and 4 bases from J, with 13 bases between. Germline CDR1 MDHEN, CDR2 SYDVKM. The CDR3 has 12 amino acids. This CDR3 is CASRTGQYEQYF. The DNA for the CDR3 is TGTGCCAGTCGTACTGGACAGTACGAGCAGTACTTC.

This clone appeared a few times. The chain combines TRBV28 with TRBJ2-5; weak D call: TRBD2 (6 bases). The CDR3 loop spans 14 amino acids. Germline V gives CDR1 MDHEN, CDR2 SYDVKM. V was shortened by 5 bases and J by 5 bases, with 15 bases between the two germline ends. In DNA, the CDR3 is TGTGCCAGCAGTCAGACACGGGGGAAGGAGACCCAGTACTTC. Translating gives CASSQTRGKETQYF.

This clone was observed a few times. A read error is possible here, since a much larger clone lies one base away. This specimen includes other DNA sequences encoding the same CDR3. This chain connects TRBV5-1 to TRBJ2-5; a possible D gene is TRBD1 (6 bases). The CDR3 is made up of 14 amino acids. Germline V gene sequence: CDR1 SGHRS, CDR2 YFSETQ. Deletions cut 0 bases from V and 4 bases from J, with 10 bases between. The CDR3 DNA follows: TGCGCCAGCAGCTTGGCAGGACAGCTAGAGACCCAGTACTTC. Amino acids: CASSLAGQLETQYF.

This clone is medium-sized within its sample. The chain recombines TRBV27 with TRBJ2-1; 13 positions agree with TRBD2. Germline V gene lookup returns CDR1 MNHEY and CDR2 SMNVEV (reference sequence). CDR3 length equals 14 residues. The trim removed 5 bases at V and 9 bases at J, leaving 4 bases unmatched. The CDR3 reads CASSGTSGNGEQFF. CDR3 in DNA: TGTGCCAGCAGTGGGACTAGCGGGAACGGTGAGCAGTTCTTC.

Remarks on this clone: The germline gene is not matched at one end of the junction; a read error may be the cause. This CDR3 reads CASSRLAGPGELFF. As DNA, the CDR3 is TGTGCTAGCAGCCGACTAGCGGGACCCGGGGAGCTGTTTTTT. The chain links TRBV7-7 to TRBJ2-2; 11 nucleotides line up with TRBD2. Looked up from germline, CDR1 is SSHAT and CDR2 is FNYEAQ (reference sequence). The CDR3 is 14 residues long.